The present TCR beta chain was sequenced within a study of glioma-infiltrating T cells after dendritic cell vaccination (dated by TCRdb to about 2016). Turning to the overall study: A cohort of 15 or so glioblastoma patients from Phase I and II dendritic cell vaccination trials was included, of whom 9 were newly diagnosed and 6 had recurrent disease. Between 2003 and 2012, patients were given autologous tumor lysate-pulsed dendritic cell vaccination. The vaccine consisted of monocyte-derived dendritic cells cultured seven to eight days with IL-4 and GM-CSF, then pulsed overnight with autologous tumor lysate. Patients received three intradermal dendritic cell vaccine injections at biweekly intervals in the arm below the axilla. In glioblastoma patients vaccinated with dendritic cells, deep sequencing of TCR beta CDR3 regions served to measure the amount of tumor-infiltrating lymphocytes and to compare repertoires between tumor and blood. Survival after dendritic cell vaccination was correlated with TCR sequencing metrics such as TIL content and the overlap between tumor and blood repertoires. Overall study outcomes, separate from this receptor: Higher estimated pretreatment TIL content predicted longer time to progression and overall survival after dendritic cell vaccination. The cohort was small and heterogeneous, with few patients having full blood and tumor sets and even fewer initial-recurrent tumor pairs. TCR clonality showed no direct relationship with survival, which suggests that a diverse polyclonal response may be important. The three-group TCR overlap response model was characterized as speculative, and prospective validation of the model was stated to be required.

From the germline V gene, CDR1 is MNHNS and CDR2 is SASEGT. Taken from cysteine to phenylalanine, the CDR3 has 14 residues. Left in the record is the CDR3 DNA by itself, 42 bases read in frame from the first base. The junction shows trimming of 8 bases on V and 2 bases on J, and the gene matches do not reach 9 bases of it. Using the immunoSEQ assay, TCRB CDR3 regions were amplified from approximately 1.9 micrograms of genomic DNA, or from all available DNA when less than that was on hand. The multiplex PCR employed 60 forward primers targeting TCR V beta segments and 13 reverse primers targeting J beta segments. Synthetic control templates were spiked into each sample at limiting dilution to estimate reads per starting template. Reads of 87 bp were generated by sequencing on the Illumina HiSeq System. The authors' analysis ran thus. To remove PCR and sequencing errors, closely related sequences were merged with a nearest neighbor algorithm. TCR overlap was measured as the percentage of unique tumor TCR beta sequences that were also present in the peripheral blood of the same patient. TCRdb took over this immuneACCESS table, retaining in-frame rearrangements with V and J assigned. Such tables are incomplete; in checked studies, under half of the missing clones stem from an unresolved V gene, and the remainder is unexplained. V and J calls and clone size follow that table, whereas D and trimming were derived from the DNA. This sample comprises 85,000 to 100,000 clones, 75% to 90% of them detected only once. Roughly 2% of the sample lies in the top ten.

This clone has more than one count but fewer than ten. What antigen it recognizes has not been identified. No much larger clonotype is one base removed from it; base qualities were not supplied. In the paper's terms, the time point label means: after dendritic cell vaccination, including at tumor progression/relapse. Patients were selected for having adequate residual fresh-frozen tumor tissue and more than two years of available survival data. Molecular status otherwise varied across the glioblastoma patients, but none of them carried an isocitrate dehydrogenase mutation. PBMC were collected before vaccination, two weeks after the third vaccination, and at tumor progression if progression occurred. Genomic DNA was extracted with the Qiagen DNeasy Blood extraction Kit.

This specimen consisted of blood, obtained after dendritic cell vaccination. This TCR was recovered from a human donor with glioblastoma. The rearranged segments are TRBV6-1 and TRBJ2-7, and 7 bases in between align with TRBD1. In nucleotides, the sequence is TGTGCCAGCGTGGAGGACAGGTGGCCCTACGAGCAGTACTTC. This codes for CASVEDRWPYEQYF.